The 13 T cell receptor beta chains listed next were all sequenced from one sample in a study of blood T cells in healthy people across ages. With a J-beta primer mix and a sample-barcoded 5' primer, a second PCR ran about 7 to 11 cycles. MiXCR, run by TCRdb on the 5' RACE reads, gives a single entry per CDR3 protein. This sample yields around 940,000 distinct CDR3 sequences, of which about 51% are seen a single time; roughly 23% belongs to the top ten. Sequenced: blood. All receptors come from a woman in her sixties or seventies in good health.

This clonotype was recorded a few times. The chain has TRBV12-3 or TRBV12-4 and TRBJ1-5; 8 bases align to TRBD1. The V gene end was trimmed by 7 bases and the J gene end by 7 bases; junction bases not matched to a gene: 9. The CDR3 has 14 residues. In DNA form, the CDR3 reads TGTGCCAGCAAGGACAGGGTTTCGTCCCAGCCCCAGCATTTT. The encoded protein is CASKDRVSSQPQHF.

The chain has TRBV7-2 and TRBJ2-3; D may match TRBD1 or TRBD2 (5 bases each). V was shortened by 5 bases and J by 12 bases, with 18 bases between the two germline ends. Germline V gene lookup returns CDR1 SGHTA and CDR2 FQGNSA. The CDR3 covers 13 residues. In DNA form, the CDR3 reads TGTGCCAGCAGCCAACGTGGGGGTGGAAGTCAGTATTTT. Its protein product is CASSQRGGGSQYF.

In this sample, this clonotype turned up a few times. The chain couples TRBV9 to TRBJ2-4; D is perhaps TRBD1 or TRBD2 (5 bases each). The germline V gene encodes CDR1 SGDLS and CDR2 YYNGEE. CDR3 length equals 13 residues. V was pared by 2 bases and J by 8 bases, with 11 bases between. CDR3 nucleotides: TGTGCCAGCAGCGTGGGGACCAGGGACATTCAGTACTTC. Amino acids: CASSVGTRDIQYF.

Turning to this clonotype: Mismatch with germline at one junction end may stem from a read error. The chain combines TRBV9 with TRBJ2-3, with D hard to call. Germline V gene data show CDR1 as SGDLS and CDR2 as YYNGEE. The CDR3 length is 14 residues. CDR3 in amino acids: CASSVAGSTDTRYF. The DNA for the CDR3 is TGTGCCAGCAGCGTAGCGGGTAGCACAGATACGCGGTATTTT.

The V gene is TRBV2, the J gene TRBJ1-5; the D gene is possibly TRBD1 (5 bases). Trimming shortened V by 5 bases and J by 9 bases, and 20 bases separated the two germline ends. This CDR3 has 15 amino acids. CDR1 is SNHLY and CDR2 is FYNNEI in the germline V gene. The CDR3 bases are TGTGCCAGCAGTCCCGACAACAGACAGTATCGGCCCCAGCATTTT. This encodes CASSPDNRQYRPQHF.

The chain couples TRBV30 to TRBJ2-7; 7 bases map to TRBD1. V gave up 3 bases and J gave up 9 bases; unmatched junction bases: 5. From germline, CDR1 is GTSNPN and CDR2 SVGIG (reference sequence). The CDR3 runs 11 residues. The CDR3 loop reads CAWRGPGGQYF. CDR3 nucleotide sequence: TGTGCCTGGAGGGGTCCAGGGGGGCAGTACTTC.

The rearrangement uses TRBV2 and TRBJ2-1; D not resolved. V was trimmed by 7 bases and J by 8 bases, leaving 18 bases between them. The CDR3 loop spans 14 amino acids. The germline CDR1 and CDR2 sequences are SNHLY and FYNNEI. Here the CDR3 reads CASKGLVNVDEQFF. CDR3 nucleotide sequence: TGTGCCAGCAAAGGGCTAGTCAACGTCGATGAGCAGTTCTTC.

The chain employs TRBV20-1 and TRBJ2-4, with D possibly TRBD2 on 5 matching bases. The J call may be incorrect, as the DNA end agrees better with TRBJ2-7. CDR1 and CDR2 (germline): DFQATT, SNEGSKA (reference sequence). The CDR3 is made up of 13 amino acids. DNA of the CDR3: TGCAGTGCCCAAGAGCGGAGGTGGGGCGAGCAGTACTTC. This sequence encodes CSAQERRWGEQYF.

The chain joins TRBV18 to TRBJ2-5; TRBD1 aligns across 7 bases. The V gene end was trimmed by 1 base and the J gene end by 2 bases; junction bases not matched to a gene: 13. Germline-derived CDR1 and CDR2 are KGHSH and LQKENI. The length of the CDR3 is 18 residues. The CDR3 DNA reads TGTGCCAGCTCACCACGGATTGGTTGGAACAGGGGACAAGAGACCCAGTACTTC. Amino acid sequence: CASSPRIGWNRGQETQYF.

V usage is TRBV12-3 or TRBV12-4 and J usage is TRBJ2-5; D uncertain. This CDR3 contains 16 residues. V gave up 5 bases and J gave up 11 bases, with 27 bases separating them. The CDR3 DNA follows: TGTGCCAGCAGTACCGCCGACTCAGCTCTTTTTGGTGAGCAGTACTTC. It is translated as CASSTADSALFGEQYF.

This chain joins TRBV18 and TRBJ2-5; 7 bases are a match to TRBD1. Germline V gives CDR1 KGHSH, CDR2 LQKENI. Unmatched junction bases numbered 3, after V lost 2 bases and J lost 3 bases. This CDR3 is built from 14 residues. CDR3 in DNA: TGTGCCAGCTCACCATACGGGACAGAAGAGACCCAGTACTTC. This encodes CASSPYGTEETQYF.

The genes are TRBV15 and TRBJ2-3; 7 bases are a match to TRBD2. Germline trimming cut 9 bases from V and 3 bases from J; bases unmatched to any gene: 3. From germline, CDR1 is LNHNV and CDR2 YYDKDF (reference sequence). The CDR3 loop spans 12 amino acids. The CDR3 DNA reads as TGTGCCACTAGCGGGTTTACAGATACGCAGTATTTT. Translated, it gives CATSGFTDTQYF.

This chain uses TRBV6-2 or TRBV6-3 with TRBJ2-7; possible D gene TRBD2, 6 bases. CDR1 MNHEY and CDR2 SVGEGT come from the germline V gene. The CDR3 length is 17 residues. Trimming shortened V by 2 bases and J by 3 bases, and 20 bases separated the two germline ends. CDR3 sequence (DNA): TGTGCCAGCAGTTACCCGGAGCGTGGGAGGAAGATCTACGAGCAGTACTTC. Its protein product is CASSYPERGRKIYEQYF.